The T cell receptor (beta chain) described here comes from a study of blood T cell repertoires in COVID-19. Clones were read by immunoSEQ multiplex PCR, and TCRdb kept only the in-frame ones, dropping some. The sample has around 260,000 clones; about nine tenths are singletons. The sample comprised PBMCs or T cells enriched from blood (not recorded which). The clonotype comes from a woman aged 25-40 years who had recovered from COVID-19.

The CDR3 bases are TGTGCCAGTAGTGTGGGGAGCTCCTACAATGAGCAGTTCTTC. It is translated as CASSVGSSYNEQFF. V usage is TRBV19 and J usage is TRBJ2-1; D possibly corresponds to TRBD2 (5 bases). CDR1 and CDR2 (germline): LNHDA, SQIVND (reference sequence). V was trimmed by 5 bases and J by 0 bases, leaving 8 bases between them. The CDR3 runs 14 residues.